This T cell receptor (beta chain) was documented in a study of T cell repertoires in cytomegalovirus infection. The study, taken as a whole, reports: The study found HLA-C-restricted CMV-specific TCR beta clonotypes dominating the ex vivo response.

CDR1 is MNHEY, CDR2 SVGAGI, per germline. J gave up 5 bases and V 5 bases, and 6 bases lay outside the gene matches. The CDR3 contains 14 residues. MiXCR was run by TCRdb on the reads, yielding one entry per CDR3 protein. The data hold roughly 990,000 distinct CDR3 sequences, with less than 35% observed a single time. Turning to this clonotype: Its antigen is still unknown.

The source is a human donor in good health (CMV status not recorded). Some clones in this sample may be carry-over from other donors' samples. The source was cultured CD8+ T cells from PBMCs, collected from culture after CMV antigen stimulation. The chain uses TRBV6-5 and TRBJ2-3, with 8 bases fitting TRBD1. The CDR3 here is CASSPRQGRDTQYF. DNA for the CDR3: TGTGCCAGCAGTCCAAGACAGGGGAGAGATACGCAGTATTTT.